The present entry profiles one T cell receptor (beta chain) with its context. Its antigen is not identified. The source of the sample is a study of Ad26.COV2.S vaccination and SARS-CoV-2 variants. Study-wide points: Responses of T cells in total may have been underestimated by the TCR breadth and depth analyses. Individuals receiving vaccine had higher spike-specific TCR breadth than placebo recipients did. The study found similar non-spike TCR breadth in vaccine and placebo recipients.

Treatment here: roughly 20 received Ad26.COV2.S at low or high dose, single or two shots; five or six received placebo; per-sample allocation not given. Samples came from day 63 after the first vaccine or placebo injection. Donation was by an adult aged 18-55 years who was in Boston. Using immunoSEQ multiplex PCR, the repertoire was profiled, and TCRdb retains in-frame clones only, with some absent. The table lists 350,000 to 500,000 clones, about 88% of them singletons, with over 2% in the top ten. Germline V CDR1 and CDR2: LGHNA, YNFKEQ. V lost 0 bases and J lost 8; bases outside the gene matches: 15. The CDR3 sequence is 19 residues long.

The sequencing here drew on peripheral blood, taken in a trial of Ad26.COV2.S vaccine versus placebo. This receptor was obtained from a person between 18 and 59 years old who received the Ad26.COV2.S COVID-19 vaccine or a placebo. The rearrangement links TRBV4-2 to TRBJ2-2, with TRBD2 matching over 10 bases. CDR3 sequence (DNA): TGTGCCAGCAGCCAAGAAAACCCTAGCGGGAGACGTACGATAGGGGAGCTGTTTTTT. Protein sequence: CASSQENPSGRRTIGELFF.